This T cell receptor beta chain was identified during a study of blood T cells in healthy people across ages. Findings of the study overall: Long-lived donors had more naive CD4+ cells and higher diversity than aged donors.

Per-sample PBMC isolation yielded at least 7 million cells. Of note for this clonotype: No antigen is known for it.

The CDR3 extends over 15 amino acids. The ends lost 5 bases at V and 9 bases at J; junction bases unmatched: 6. Per the germline V gene, CDR1 is KGHSH and CDR2 is LQKENI. A second PCR of 7 to 11 cycles used a sample-barcoded 5' primer and a J-beta primer mix. TCRdb reprocessed the 5' RACE reads via MiXCR and lists one record per CDR3 protein. Here the sample spans about 670,000 distinct CDR3 sequences, approximately 40% being singletons. Sequences were obtained from blood. This sequence was found in a man older than 75 in good health. This rearrangement joins TRBV18 to TRBJ2-1; TRBD2 aligns across 14 bases. This chain's CDR3 is CASSKGLAGVSEQFF. The CDR3 region has the DNA TGTGCCAGCTCAAAGGGACTAGCGGGAGTGAGTGAGCAGTTCTTC. Filled out from reference TRBV18 and TRBJ2-1, the complete variable domain reads NAGVMQNPRHLVRRRGQEARLRCSPMKGHSHVYWYRQLPEEGLKFMVYLQKENIIDESGMPKERFSAEFPKEGPSILRIQQVVRGDSAAYFCASSKGLAGVSEQFFGPGTRLTVL.